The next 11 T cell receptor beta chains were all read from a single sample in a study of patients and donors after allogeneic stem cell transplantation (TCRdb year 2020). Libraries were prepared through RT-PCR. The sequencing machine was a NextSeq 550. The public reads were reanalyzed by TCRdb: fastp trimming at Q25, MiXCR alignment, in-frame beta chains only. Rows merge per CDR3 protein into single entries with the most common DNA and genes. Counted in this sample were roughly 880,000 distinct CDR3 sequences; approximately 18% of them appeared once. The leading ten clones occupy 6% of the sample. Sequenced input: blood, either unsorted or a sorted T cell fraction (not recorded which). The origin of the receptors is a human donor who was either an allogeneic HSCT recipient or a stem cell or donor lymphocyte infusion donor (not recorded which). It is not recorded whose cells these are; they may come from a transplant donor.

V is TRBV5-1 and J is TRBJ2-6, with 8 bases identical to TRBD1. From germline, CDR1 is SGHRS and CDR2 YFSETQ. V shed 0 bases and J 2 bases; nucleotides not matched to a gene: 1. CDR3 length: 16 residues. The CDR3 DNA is TGCGCCAGCAGCTTGGACAGGGGGACTGGGGCCAACGTCCTGACTTTC. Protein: CASSLDRGTGANVLTF.

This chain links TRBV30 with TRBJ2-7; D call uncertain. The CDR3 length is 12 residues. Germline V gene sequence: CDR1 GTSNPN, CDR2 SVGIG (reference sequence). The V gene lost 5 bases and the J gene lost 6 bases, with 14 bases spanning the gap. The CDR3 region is CAWAPFFGEQYF. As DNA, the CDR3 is TGTGCCTGGGCCCCGTTCTTTGGCGAGCAGTACTTC.

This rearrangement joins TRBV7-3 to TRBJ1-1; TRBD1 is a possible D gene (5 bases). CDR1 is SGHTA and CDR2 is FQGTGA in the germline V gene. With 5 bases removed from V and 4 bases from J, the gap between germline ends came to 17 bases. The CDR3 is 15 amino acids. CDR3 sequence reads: CASSPRTKSSTEAFF. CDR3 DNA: TGTGCCAGCAGCCCCCGGACAAAGTCGAGCACTGAAGCTTTCTTT.

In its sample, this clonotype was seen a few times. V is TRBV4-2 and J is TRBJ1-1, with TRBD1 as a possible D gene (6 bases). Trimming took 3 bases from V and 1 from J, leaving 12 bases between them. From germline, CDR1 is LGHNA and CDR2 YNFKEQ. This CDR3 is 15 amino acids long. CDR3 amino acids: CASSHRTEENTEAFF. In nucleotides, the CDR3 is TGTGCCAGCAGCCACCGGACAGAGGAGAACACTGAAGCTTTCTTT.

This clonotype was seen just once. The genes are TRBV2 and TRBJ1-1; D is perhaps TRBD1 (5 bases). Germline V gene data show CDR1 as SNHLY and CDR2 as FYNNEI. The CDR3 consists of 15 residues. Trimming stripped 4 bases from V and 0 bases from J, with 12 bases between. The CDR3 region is CASSGDDRLNTEAFF. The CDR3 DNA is TGTGCCAGCAGTGGCGATGACAGACTGAACACTGAAGCTTTCTTT.

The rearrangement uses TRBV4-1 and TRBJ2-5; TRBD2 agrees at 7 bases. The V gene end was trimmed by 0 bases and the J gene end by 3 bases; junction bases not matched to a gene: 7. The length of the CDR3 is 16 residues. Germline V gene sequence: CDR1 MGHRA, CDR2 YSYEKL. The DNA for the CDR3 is TGCGCCAGCAGCCAAGAAGGCCCGACTAGCAAAGAGACCCAGTACTTC. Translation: CASSQEGPTSKETQYF.

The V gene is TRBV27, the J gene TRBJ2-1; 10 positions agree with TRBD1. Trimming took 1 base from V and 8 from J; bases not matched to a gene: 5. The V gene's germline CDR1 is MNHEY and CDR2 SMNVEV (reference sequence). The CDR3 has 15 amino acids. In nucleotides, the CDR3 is TGTGCCAGCAGTTTATGGCGGACAGGGGGATATGAGCAGTTCTTC. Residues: CASSLWRTGGYEQFF.

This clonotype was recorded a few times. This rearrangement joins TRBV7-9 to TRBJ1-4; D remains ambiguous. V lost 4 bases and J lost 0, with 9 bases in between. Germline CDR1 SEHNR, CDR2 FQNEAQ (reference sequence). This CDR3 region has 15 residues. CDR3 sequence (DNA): TGTGCCAGCAGCTATGACACTGCAACTAATGAAAAACTGTTTTTT. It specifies CASSYDTATNEKLFF. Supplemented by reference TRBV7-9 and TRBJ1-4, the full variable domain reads DTGVSQNPRHKITKRGQNVTFRCDPISEHNRLYWYRQTLGQGPEFLTYFQNEAQLEKSRLLSDRFSAERPKGSFSTLEIQRTEQGDSAMYLCASSYDTATNEKLFFGSGTQLSVL.

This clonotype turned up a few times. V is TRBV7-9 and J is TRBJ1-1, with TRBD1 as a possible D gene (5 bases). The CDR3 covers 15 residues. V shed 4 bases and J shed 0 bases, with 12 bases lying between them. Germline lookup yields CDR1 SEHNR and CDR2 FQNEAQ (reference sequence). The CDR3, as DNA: TGTGCCAGCAGCTCCGCAGACAGCCTGAACACTGAAGCTTTCTTT. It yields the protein CASSSADSLNTEAFF. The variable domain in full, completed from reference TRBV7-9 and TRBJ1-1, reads DTGVSQNPRHKITKRGQNVTFRCDPISEHNRLYWYRQTLGQGPEFLTYFQNEAQLEKSRLLSDRFSAERPKGSFSTLEIQRTEQGDSAMYLCASSSADSLNTEAFFGQGTRLTVV.

The CDR3 nucleotides read TGTGCCAGCAGCTTGGCGAGGCGCGTTGCCGGGGAGCTGTTTTTT. Translated: CASSLARRVAGELFF. The gene calls are TRBV5-6 and TRBJ2-2; D unresolved. V shed 0 bases and J shed 6 bases, with 12 bases lying between them. The CDR3 spans 15 residues. Germline V CDR1 and CDR2: SGHDT, YYEEEE.

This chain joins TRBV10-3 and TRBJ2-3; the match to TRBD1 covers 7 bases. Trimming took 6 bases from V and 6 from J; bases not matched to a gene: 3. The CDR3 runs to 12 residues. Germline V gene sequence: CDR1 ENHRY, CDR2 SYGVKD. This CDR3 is CAISQQGDTQYF. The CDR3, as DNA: TGTGCCATCAGCCAACAGGGGGATACGCAGTATTTT.